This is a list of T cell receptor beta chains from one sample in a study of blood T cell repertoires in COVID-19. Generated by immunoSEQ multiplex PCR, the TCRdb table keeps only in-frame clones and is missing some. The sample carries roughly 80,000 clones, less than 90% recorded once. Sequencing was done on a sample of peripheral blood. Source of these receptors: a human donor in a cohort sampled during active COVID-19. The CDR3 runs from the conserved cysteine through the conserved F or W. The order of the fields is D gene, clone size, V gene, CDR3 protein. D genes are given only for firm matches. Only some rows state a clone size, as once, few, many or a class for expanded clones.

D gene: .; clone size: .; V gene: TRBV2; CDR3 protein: CASSEGLKPQEMYSNQPQHF
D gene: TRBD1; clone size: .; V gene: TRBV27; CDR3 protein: CASSSWGQGLGTEAFF
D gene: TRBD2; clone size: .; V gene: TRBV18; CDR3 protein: CASSGTSQETQYF
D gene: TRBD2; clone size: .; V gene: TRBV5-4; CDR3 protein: CASSPRTSGFSYNEQFF
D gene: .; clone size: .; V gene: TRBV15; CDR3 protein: CATSRSRGYEQYF
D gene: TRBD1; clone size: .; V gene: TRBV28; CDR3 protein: CASGTGRRSPLHF
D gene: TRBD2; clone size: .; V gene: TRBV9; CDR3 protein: CASSTAGLAGLFEQFF
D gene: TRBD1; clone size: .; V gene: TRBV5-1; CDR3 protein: CASSSGQGATVYGYTF
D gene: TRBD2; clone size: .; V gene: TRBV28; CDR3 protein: CASRLAGEGDTQYF
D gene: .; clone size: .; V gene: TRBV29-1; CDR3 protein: CSVGGQGREKLFF
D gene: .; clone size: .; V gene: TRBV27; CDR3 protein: CASSPLIAPAGYTF
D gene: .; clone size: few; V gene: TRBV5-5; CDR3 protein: CASSLGASNQPQHF
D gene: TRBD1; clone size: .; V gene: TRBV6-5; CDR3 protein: CASSYRGSGYGYTF
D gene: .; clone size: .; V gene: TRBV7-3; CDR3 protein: CASSPQGFSDGYTF
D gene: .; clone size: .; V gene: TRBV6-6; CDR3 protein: CATRRDSNQPQHF
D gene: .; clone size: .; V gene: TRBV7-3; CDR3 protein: CASSLALEETQYF
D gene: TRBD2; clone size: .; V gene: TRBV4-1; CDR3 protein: CASSLDSGSVIDEQFF
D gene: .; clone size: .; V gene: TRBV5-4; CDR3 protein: CASTHAGGGYEQYF
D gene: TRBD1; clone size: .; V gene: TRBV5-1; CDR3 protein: CASSWEGTGGEKLFF
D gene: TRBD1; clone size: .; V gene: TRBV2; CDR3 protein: CATRQGSSYNEQFF
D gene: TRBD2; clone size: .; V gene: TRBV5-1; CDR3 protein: CASTRRVAGENEQFF
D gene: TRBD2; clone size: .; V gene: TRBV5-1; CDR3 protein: CASSVIAGGQTGELFF
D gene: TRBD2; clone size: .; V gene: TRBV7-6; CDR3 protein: CASSSGPSGGLSGANVLTF
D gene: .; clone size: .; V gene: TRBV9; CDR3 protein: CASSEEAGTYGYTF
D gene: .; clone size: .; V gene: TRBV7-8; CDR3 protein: CASSLATKNTEAFF